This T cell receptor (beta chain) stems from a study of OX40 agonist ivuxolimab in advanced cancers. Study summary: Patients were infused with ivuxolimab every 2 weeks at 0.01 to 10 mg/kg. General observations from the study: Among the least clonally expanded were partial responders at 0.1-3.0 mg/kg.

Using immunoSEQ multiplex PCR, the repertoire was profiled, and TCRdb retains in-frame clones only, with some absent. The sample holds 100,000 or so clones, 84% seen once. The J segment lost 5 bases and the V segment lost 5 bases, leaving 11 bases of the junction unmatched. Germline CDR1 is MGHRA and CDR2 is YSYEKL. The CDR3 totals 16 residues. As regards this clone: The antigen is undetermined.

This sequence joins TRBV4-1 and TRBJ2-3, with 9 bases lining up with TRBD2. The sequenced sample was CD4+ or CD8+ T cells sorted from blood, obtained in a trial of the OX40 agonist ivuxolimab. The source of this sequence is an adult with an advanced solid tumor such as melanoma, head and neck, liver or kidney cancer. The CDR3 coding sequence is TGCGCCAGCAGCGCAAGTGGGACTAGCAGGGGAGATACGCAGTATTTT. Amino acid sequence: CASSASGTSRGDTQYF.